This T cell receptor (beta chain) was sequenced for a study of shared clonotypes between healthy human individuals (TCRdb year 2020). Background for the entire study: The cohort comprised two women and a few men aged 18 to 49 years. Per donor, leukapheresis produced somewhere between about 0.9 and 10 billion PBMCs. To increase sequencing depth and limit assay-specific biases, TCR repertoire library preparation and sequencing were carried out by different laboratories using diverse techniques. Per donor, three plates each were used for CD4 naive and CD4 memory, two for CD8 naive, and one for CD8 memory. To estimate repertoire size and how much clonotypes are shared between individuals, the study performed deep sequencing of blood TCR repertoires from a handful of healthy adults.

Sequences MNHEY (CDR1) and SMNVEV (CDR2) are obtained from the germline V gene (reference sequence). The CDR3 starts with the cysteine, ends with the phenylalanine, and has 14 residues. Only the CDR3 DNA is retained, 42 bases long and in frame from the first base. Relative to germline, V is 9 bases shorter and J is 7 bases shorter, with 18 bases between their ends. Note on this clone: Its antigen is not yet known. Base qualities were left out, and no much larger clone turns up one base away.

Healthy HIV-negative adults with no recently reported acute infections or vaccinations were included as donors. Only Caucasian adults living in Nashville, Tennessee, USA were represented among the donors. Magnetic negative selection was used to enrich CD4+ T cells, after which naive cells were positively selected on CD45RA and the negative fraction became the memory subset. After blood collection by leukapheresis, PBMCs were isolated using Ficoll-Histopaque density gradient centrifugation and then cryopreserved in the vapor phase of liquid nitrogen. Purity and quantity of every magnetically sorted T cell population were checked by analytical flow cytometry. From each sorted fraction, genomic DNA was isolated and quantified by UV absorbance on a Nanodrop 2000c. Results and caveats for the whole study, not just this receptor: Compared with non-shared clonotypes, clonotypes shared by all four sorted-subset donors had higher generation probabilities. When a handful of donors were compared, the shared fraction of clonotypes was around 5% for naive CD4, about 4% for naive CD8, more than 2% for memory CD4, and 0.3% to 0.5% for memory CD8. The small number of donors limited the genetic and exposure-history diversity represented. Naive subsets generally had larger estimated clonotype richness than memory subsets. Even with the large sequencing depth, rarefaction of the sorted-subset datasets indicated that sequencing was incomplete. Based on pairwise subsampling, the degree of clonotype sharing among donors was expected to be affected by sequencing depth. Sampling was restricted to blood, and TCR repertoires in tissue are likely to differ from TCR repertoires in blood.

TCR CDR3 regions were amplified from genomic DNA by multiplex PCR using the deep immunoSEQ assay. Genomic DNA extracted from each cell subset was distributed evenly over all wells of several immunoSEQ 96-well plates, and each plate served as one replicate. For sorted subsets, 200 to 250 ng of genomic DNA, equivalent to some 33,000 T cell genomes, went into each replicate PCR. Purified libraries were measured with a Qubit 3.0 fluorometer, size-checked on a Bioanalyzer 2100, and measured again with the KAPA Library Quantification kit. A separate single-read 150-cycle Illumina NextSeq 550 flow cell was used to sequence each immunoSEQ 96-well plate. From the authors' description of their analysis: Because the immunoSEQ output held only junctional sequences and lacked quality scores, the filtering could not match the filtering applied to full-length reads. To assign V/J genes and CDR3, sequences were annotated using PyIR, a Python wrapper for IgBLAST v1.9, with IMGT germline references. Reads with weak V/J assignments (E-value above 1e-6), missing CDR3, stop codons, out-of-frame junctions, or ambiguous translated residues were removed. V3J clonotypes were defined as sequences sharing the same inferred V gene, J gene, and CDR3 amino acid sequence. Percentage overlap between repertoires was calculated by dividing the number of shared unique clonotypes by the size of the smaller repertoire. Richness of each repertoire was evaluated using RTK rarefaction, the Chao1 estimator, and Recon v2.1 estimates of unobserved clonotypes. For all TCRbeta clonotypes obtained by the gDNA method from a few donors, generation probabilities were computed with OLGA. Held by TCRdb, this immuneACCESS table contains in-frame sequences only and omits some clones. Under half of the omission traces to an unresolved V gene where checked; the cause of the rest is unknown. V and J calls and clone size follow that table, whereas D and trimming were derived from the DNA. This sample is represented by about 2 million clones; around 95% of them were singletons. The ten biggest clones cover roughly 0.13% of the sample.

The chain couples TRBV27 to TRBJ1-4; TRBD1 is a weak D gene call, 6 bases matching. Material: naive CD4+ T cells sorted from blood. The intended sense of this specimen's cell subset or site label: CD45RA+ positively selected. The TCR comes from a young man in good health. In nucleotides, the sequence is TGTGCCAGTGCCGAGTGGGGGCTGGGTGAAAAACTGTTTTTT. This gives the protein CASAEWGLGEKLFF.